Described below is a single T cell receptor beta chain sequence and its context. The antigen remains undetermined. Generated by immunoSEQ multiplex PCR, the TCRdb table keeps only in-frame clones and is missing some. The table has about 690,000 clones, 90% seen once. Trimming removed 5 bases from V and 6 bases from J, with 11 bases in between. Germline V gene data show CDR1 as SGHVS and CDR2 as FNYEAQ. This CDR3 is 13 amino acids long. This specimen belongs to a study of shared clonotypes between healthy human individuals. Points from the study as a whole: Depth of sequencing was expected to influence donor clonotype sharing. Inspection by rarefaction showed sorted-subset sequencing to be incomplete despite large depth.

The sequence derives from a man between 18 and 29 years old in good health. Some clones in this sample may be carry-over from other donors' samples. This chain connects TRBV7-6 to TRBJ2-1, with D possibly TRBD1 on 6 matching bases. The sequenced sample was memory CD8+ T cells from PBMCs. The subset was: CD45RO+ cells pooled with CCR7-negative TemRA cells. CDR3 loop: CASSPDRSNEQFF. In DNA, the CDR3 is TGTGCCAGCAGCCCAGACAGGAGCAATGAGCAGTTCTTC. The full variable domain, in which reference TRBV7-6 and TRBJ2-1 provide the parts outside the CDR3, is GAGVSQSPRYKVTKRGQDVALRCDPISGHVSLYWYRQALGQGPEFLTYFNYEAQQDKSGLPNDRFSAERPEGSISTLTIQRTEQRDSAMYRCASSPDRSNEQFFGPGTRLTVL.